This passage covers 16 T cell receptor beta chains from one sample sequenced in a study of blood T cell repertoires in COVID-19. Profiled with immunoSEQ multiplex PCR; TCRdb holds only in-frame clones, not every one. The data contain roughly 330,000 clones, approximately 88% of them singletons. The sample was peripheral blood. These receptors were obtained from a woman in her 50s with active or convalescent COVID-19.

The chain couples TRBV7-3 to TRBJ2-2, with D possibly being TRBD1 (6 bases). Germline values: CDR1 SGHTA, CDR2 FQGTGA. V dropped 0 bases and J dropped 7 bases, with 12 bases sitting between them. The CDR3 sequence is 15 residues long. The CDR3 is CASSLTGAVGGELFF. The CDR3 DNA is TGTGCCAGCAGCTTAACGGGGGCGGTAGGCGGGGAGCTGTTTTTT. Based on the CDR3 plus reference TRBV7-3 and TRBJ2-2, the full variable domain is GAGVSQTPSNKVTEKGKYVELRCDPISGHTALYWYRQSLGQGPEFLIYFQGTGAADDSGLPNDRFFAVRPEGSVSTLKIQRTERGDSAVYLCASSLTGAVGGELFFGEGSRLTVL.

V gene TRBV2 combines with J gene TRBJ2-7; 9 bases fit TRBD1. The CDR3 is 15 residues long. Per the germline V gene, CDR1 is SNHLY and CDR2 is FYNNEI. J lost 0 bases, V lost 5 bases, and 5 bases had no gene match. CDR3 amino acids: CASSRQGGPSYEQYF. The CDR3 DNA reads as TGTGCCAGCAGTCGACAGGGGGGACCCTCCTACGAGCAGTACTTC. The whole variable domain, filled in from reference TRBV2 and TRBJ2-7, reads EPEVTQTPSHQVTQMGQEVILRCVPISNHLYFYWYRQILGQKVEFLVSFYNNEISEKSEIFDDQFSVERPDGSNFTLKIRSTKLEDSAMYFCASSRQGGPSYEQYFGPGTRLTVT.

The chain recombines TRBV29-1 with TRBJ2-7; 9 positions match TRBD1. Germline-derived CDR1 and CDR2 are SQVTM and ANQGSEA. This CDR3 has 13 amino acids. J lost 4 bases, V lost 6 bases, and 7 bases had no gene match. The CDR3 bases are TGCAGCGTCGCAACAGGGGGCTTTTACGAGCAGTACTTC. This encodes CSVATGGFYEQYF.

The chain is built from TRBV6-5 and TRBJ2-2, with D tentatively TRBD2 (6 bases). The CDR3 consists of 15 residues. The ends were cut back, 4 bases at V and 1 base at J, with 10 bases in the middle. Germline V gives CDR1 MNHEY, CDR2 SVGAGI. In DNA form, the CDR3 reads TGTGCCAGCAGTTTAGCGGAATTGAACACCGGGGAGCTGTTTTTT. Its protein product is CASSLAELNTGELFF.

The rearrangement uses TRBV5-1 and TRBJ1-2, with unresolved D. The CDR3 contains 12 residues. CDR1 and CDR2 (germline): SGHRS, YFSETQ. Trimming shortened V by 5 bases and J by 4 bases, and 9 bases separated the two germline ends. CDR3 sequence (DNA): TGCGCCAGCAGTTCAGACATCTATGGCTACACCTTC. This encodes CASSSDIYGYTF.

This sequence joins TRBV11-1 and TRBJ2-3, with 7 positions matching TRBD2. Germline CDR1 SGHAT, CDR2 FQDESV (reference sequence). The CDR3 loop spans 12 amino acids. J gave up 9 bases and V 3 bases, and 3 bases lay outside the gene matches. The CDR3 DNA is TGTGCCAGCAGCTTTAAGCGGGGAACGCAGTATTTT. Translated, it gives CASSFKRGTQYF.

V is TRBV7-2 and J is TRBJ2-3, with 7 bases identical to TRBD2. V was pared by 3 bases and J by 8 bases, with 8 bases of the junction left unmatched. Germline V gene sequence: CDR1 SGHTA, CDR2 FQGNSA. CDR3 length equals 14 residues. Written as DNA, the CDR3 is TGTGCCAGCAGCTTTGGGGGAGGGCAGAGTACGCAGTATTTT. Amino acid sequence: CASSFGGGQSTQYF.

The J gene is TRBJ1-1, the V gene TRBV4-3, with D possibly being TRBD1 (5 bases). The V gene's germline CDR1 is LGHNA and CDR2 YSLEER. The CDR3 covers 14 residues. The V and J ends lost 0 bases and 2 bases respectively, with 7 bases between them. This chain's CDR3 is CASSQEGVNTEAFF. The CDR3 coding sequence is TGCGCCAGCAGCCAAGAAGGGGTTAACACTGAAGCTTTCTTT.

The chain couples TRBV7-8 to TRBJ1-2; D unclear. V shed 3 bases and J shed 5 bases, with 13 bases lying between them. Germline V gene lookup returns CDR1 SGHVS and CDR2 FQNEAQ. The CDR3 has 14 amino acids. The CDR3 region is CASSFGREFYGYTF. The DNA of the CDR3 is TGTGCCAGCAGCTTTGGACGGGAGTTTTATGGCTACACCTTC.

V usage is TRBV30 and J usage is TRBJ1-2; D perhaps matches TRBD1 (6 bases). This CDR3 is 13 amino acids long. V lost 5 bases and J lost 8, with 18 bases in between. Per the germline V gene, CDR1 is GTSNPN and CDR2 is SVGIG (reference sequence). CDR3 coding DNA: TGTGCCTGGGGTCTAGGGGGGGCTGAGGGCTACACCTTC. It encodes CAWGLGGAEGYTF.

The chain employs TRBV9 and TRBJ2-1, with D perhaps matching TRBD1 (5 bases). The V and J ends lost 0 bases and 5 bases respectively, with 9 bases between them. CDR1 is SGDLS and CDR2 is YYNGEE in the germline V gene. CDR3 length equals 14 residues. The CDR3 nucleotides read TGTGCCAGCAGCGTAGGGGGCGCCCACAATGAGCAGTTCTTC. Translating it yields CASSVGGAHNEQFF.

This chain links TRBV30 with TRBJ2-1; unclear D gene. V was shortened by 3 bases and J by 0 bases, with 9 bases between the two germline ends. The CDR3 covers 14 residues. CDR1 GTSNPN and CDR2 SVGIG come from the germline V gene (reference sequence). The CDR3 loop is CAWRELLSYNEQFF. The CDR3 nucleotides read TGTGCCTGGAGAGAGTTACTCTCCTACAATGAGCAGTTCTTC.

The V and J genes are TRBV12-3 or TRBV12-4 and TRBJ2-7; D is possibly TRBD2 (5 bases). V was shortened by 1 base and J by 6 bases, with 10 bases between the two germline ends. The CDR3 is 13 amino acids. CDR3 protein: CASSLGREGEQYF. CDR3 sequence (DNA): TGTGCCAGCAGTTTAGGCCGGGAAGGCGAGCAGTACTTC.

The chain employs TRBV3-1 (or the pseudogene TRBV3-2) and TRBJ2-7, with TRBD1 identical over 7 bases. The CDR3 spans 14 residues. V lost 1 base, J lost 6 bases, and 6 bases stayed unmatched. CDR1 is LGHDT, CDR2 YNNKEL, per germline (reference sequence). CDR3: CASSQVGTETEQYF. CDR3 DNA sequence: TGTGCCAGCAGCCAAGTAGGGACAGAAACCGAGCAGTACTTC.

The chain links TRBV7-4 to TRBJ2-1; no firm D call. Per the germline V gene, CDR1 is SGHVT and CDR2 is SQSDAQ. Trimming stripped 1 base from V and 2 bases from J, with 6 bases between. This CDR3 is built from 14 residues. The CDR3 DNA reads TGTGCCAGCAGCTTAGGCCAGACCTACAATGAGCAGTTCTTC. Translating it yields CASSLGQTYNEQFF.

The chain is built from TRBV25-1 and TRBJ1-3; TRBD1 aligns across 9 bases. Germline loops: CDR1 MGHDK, CDR2 SYGVNS. Germline trimming cut 5 bases from V and 5 bases from J; bases unmatched to any gene: 4. CDR3 size: 14 residues. For the CDR3, the DNA is TGTGCCAGCAGTTTAACAGGGGGCAGAAACACCATATATTTT. Its protein product is CASSLTGGRNTIYF.